The rows below give T cell receptor beta chains drawn from one sample of a study of T-cell memory formation after mild COVID-19. Using its own MiXCR run on the 5' RACE reads, TCRdb lists one record per CDR3 protein. The sample yields roughly 280,000 distinct CDR3 sequences, 15% to 20% seen once. The sequencing sample was made of PBMCs or a T cell subset sorted from them (not recorded which). These receptors all stem from a man younger than 35 who had mild COVID-19 (a few samples of this study predate the infection). Cell type and time point are not known. CDR3s include the opening cysteine and the closing phenylalanine or tryptophan. The D gene is left open where the match is weak. Clone size is not always given. Where it is, it says once, few, many or a class for expanded clones.

clone_size j_call v_call d_call cdr3_nt cdr3_aa
few TRBJ2-1 TRBV20-1 . TGCAGTGCTAGGCAGGGACGCATTGACAATGAGCAGTTCTTC CSARQGRIDNEQFF
few TRBJ2-1 TRBV7-9 . TGTGCCAGCAGCCCATCGGTCGGGGCTCCCTACAATGAGCAGTTCTTC CASSPSVGAPYNEQFF
. TRBJ2-7 TRBV5-5 . TGTGCCAGCATCTTAGGCCCCTACGAGCAGTACTTC CASILGPYEQYF
many TRBJ1-6 TRBV14 . TGTGCCAGCAGCCAAGAGGGGGCTCTCGGTACACCCCTCCACTTT CASSQEGALGTPLHF
few TRBJ1-2 TRBV7-2 . TGTGCCAGCAGCTCCGCCCAGGGATTCGGGGGCTACACCTTC CASSSAQGFGGYTF
few TRBJ2-5 TRBV5-5 . TGTGCCAGCAGCTTCCGGGACCCCGTTCAGGAGACCCAGTACTTC CASSFRDPVQETQYF
. TRBJ2-3 TRBV15 . TGTGCCACCCAGTCTCCGGATACGCAGTATTTT CATQSPDTQYF
few TRBJ1-6 TRBV6-2/TRBV6-3 . TGTGCCAGCAGTTGTCCTCCGTGGGGGGACCGGTGTGAGAATTCACCCCTCCACTTT CASSCPPWGDRCENSPLHF
. TRBJ2-5 TRBV2 TRBD2 TGTGCCAGCAGTGCTACTCGGGGGGGCCAAGAGACCCAGTACTTC CASSATRGGQETQYF
few TRBJ2-4 TRBV9 . TGTGCCAGCAGCGTAGACGAAACGATAGCCAAAAACATTCAGTACTTC CASSVDETIAKNIQYF
few TRBJ2-7 TRBV20-1 . TGCAGTGCTAGCCCGGGACAAGGAATGGGAGAGCAGTACTTC CSASPGQGMGEQYF
. TRBJ1-2 TRBV11-2 . TGTGCCAGCAGCAACCTGGAGGAGGGTCACACCTTC CASSNLEEGHTF
few TRBJ1-1 TRBV2 . TGTGCCAGCAGTGTAGTTTGGCAGGAAGCTTTCTTT CASSVVWQEAFF
. TRBJ2-3 TRBV23-1 . TGCGCCAGCAGTCCCCGGAGGGGCCAAGATACGCAGTATTTT CASSPRRGQDTQYF
few TRBJ2-3 TRBV27 . TGTGCCAGCAGTTTTGGGCGGGGTGGAGATACGCAGTATTTT CASSFGRGGDTQYF
few TRBJ2-5 TRBV9 TRBD2 TGTGCCAGCAGCGTAGAGCGGGAAGTAGGGACCCAGTACTTC CASSVEREVGTQYF
few TRBJ1-4 TRBV20-1 . TGCAGTGCTAGAGATCTCATTCGGCAGGGAGCAGAAAAACTGTTTTTT CSARDLIRQGAEKLFF
. TRBJ2-1 TRBV24-1 . TGTGCCACCAGTGACTCAAAGGCCGACTCCTACAATGAGCAGTTCTTC CATSDSKADSYNEQFF
many TRBJ1-3 TRBV4-3 . TGCGCCAGCAGCCAAGCCCCCCGGGGTGCTGGAAACACCATATATTTT CASSQAPRGAGNTIYF
. TRBJ2-5 TRBV12-3/TRBV12-4 TRBD2 TGTGCCAGCAGTTGGAGCGGGGCGTTAGTCCAGTACTTC CASSWSGALVQYF
few TRBJ2-3 TRBV20-1 . TGCAGTGCTGTGGGTGGAGACGGAGATACGCAGTATTTT CSAVGGDGDTQYF
few TRBJ1-5 TRBV12-3/TRBV12-4 . TGTGCCAGCAGTTTAGGCAGGGTGAGGCATCAGCCCCAGCATTTT CASSLGRVRHQPQHF
. TRBJ1-4 TRBV6-5 . TGTGCCAGCAGTTACGATCCGACTGCAAAACTGTTTTTT CASSYDPTAKLFF
. TRBJ1-5 TRBV30 . TGTGCCTGGAGTGTCGGAGGGGGAAGCAATCAGCCCCAGCATTTT CAWSVGGGSNQPQHF
. TRBJ1-4 TRBV27 TRBD1 TGTGCCAGCGGCGGGGTCCCAATTACAGGGGGCGCGGGAAAACTGTTTTTT CASGGVPITGGAGKLFF
few TRBJ1-2 TRBV12-3/TRBV12-4 TRBD1 TGTGCCAGCAGTTTGGGACAGGGGACCGATGGCTACACCTTC CASSLGQGTDGYTF
few TRBJ2-1 TRBV20-1 TRBD2 TGCAGTACCCTTAGCGGGGGGGCCAGAAGAGAGCAGTTCTTC CSTLSGGARREQFF
. TRBJ1-2 TRBV12-3/TRBV12-4 . TGTGCCAGCAGCTCCACAGTTCCCTATGGCTACACCTTC CASSSTVPYGYTF
. TRBJ1-5 TRBV29-1 . TGCAGCGTAGGGGTCAGCCCCGAGTTCAATCAGCCCCAGCATTTT CSVGVSPEFNQPQHF
few TRBJ2-1 TRBV6-2/TRBV6-3 TRBD1 TGTGCCAGCAGTTACGGGACAGGTAACAATGAGCAGTTCTTC CASSYGTGNNEQFF
few TRBJ2-1 TRBV7-2 . TGTGCCAGCACAAGCTACAATGAGCAGTTCTTC CASTSYNEQFF
. TRBJ1-2 TRBV7-2 . TGTGCCAGCAGCCGCAACGCGGTTAACTATGGCTACACCTTC CASSRNAVNYGYTF
few TRBJ2-2 TRBV2 TRBD1 TGTGCCAGCAGGGCCCCGGGACAGGGTAAAACCGGGGAGCTGTTTTTT CASRAPGQGKTGELFF
few TRBJ1-2 TRBV18 . TGTGCCAGCTCACCACCAGGCCCCGGCTCTGGCTACACCTTC CASSPPGPGSGYTF
few TRBJ1-5 TRBV28 . TGTGCCAGCAGTCATATTCAGCCCCAGCATTTT CASSHIQPQHF
medium-sized TRBJ2-4 TRBV5-1 . TGCGCCAGCAGCTTGGCTTTTGAGAAGGCAGCCAAAAACATTCAGTACTTC CASSLAFEKAAKNIQYF
. TRBJ2-4 TRBV9 . TGTGCCAGCAGCTATCCCAAGACGCTGGCCAAAAACATTCAGTACTTC CASSYPKTLAKNIQYF
. TRBJ1-1 TRBV9 . TGTGCCAGCAGCGTAGACCCTTTGACTGGTACTGAAGCTTTCTTT CASSVDPLTGTEAFF
few TRBJ2-1 TRBV3-1 TRBD2 TGTGCCAGCAGCCAAGATAGGGGGACTAGTTATAGCAATGAGCAGTTCTTC CASSQDRGTSYSNEQFF
few TRBJ1-1 TRBV4-1 TRBD1 TGCGCCAGCAGCACACGCTTACCACAGGGGGCGCAAGACACTGAAGCTTTCTTT CASSTRLPQGAQDTEAFF
. TRBJ2-5 TRBV7-9 . TGTGCCAGCAGCTCAGGGGTACCGTACCAAGAGACCCAGTACTTC CASSSGVPYQETQYF
. TRBJ2-3 TRBV20-1 TRBD2 TGCAGTGGTCCCCTAGCGGTCACAGATACGCAGTATTTT CSGPLAVTDTQYF
. TRBJ2-1 TRBV6-4 . TGTGCCAGCCTTTCGGTCGGTCTATCCTACAATGAGCAGTTCTTC CASLSVGLSYNEQFF
. TRBJ1-1 TRBV5-1 . TGCGCCAGCAGCTTGTCCTCCCTGAACACTGAAGCTTTCTTT CASSLSSLNTEAFF
few TRBJ1-2 TRBV7-2 . TGTGCCAGCAGCTTAGCGGGGTTGGGCGGCTACACCTTC CASSLAGLGGYTF
few TRBJ2-1 TRBV20-1 TRBD2 TGCAGTGCTAGTTGGCGGGGGGGCCTTTTATCGAATGAGCAGTTCTTC CSASWRGGLLSNEQFF
. TRBJ2-1 TRBV11-2 . TGTGCCAGCAGCTCCCTCGGACTTCTCTACAATGAGCAGTTCTTC CASSSLGLLYNEQFF
few TRBJ1-4 TRBV7-2 . TGTGCCAGCAGCTTCGATTCGGGTAATGAAAAACTGTTTTTT CASSFDSGNEKLFF
. TRBJ1-6 TRBV7-2 . TGTGCCAGCAGCTTCCTCGACTATAATTCACCCCTCCACTTT CASSFLDYNSPLHF
. TRBJ2-1 TRBV29-1 . TGCAGCGTTGAACGTGAGCAGTTCTTC CSVEREQFF
. TRBJ1-5 TRBV20-1 . TGCAGTGCTAGAGTTCTAGGGGGTCTTGAGCAGCCCCAGCATTTT CSARVLGGLEQPQHF
few TRBJ2-3 TRBV7-8 TRBD2 TGTGCCAGCAGACACGGGGGGGATACGCAGTATTTT CASRHGGDTQYF
. TRBJ2-5 TRBV6-5 . TGTGCCAGCAGTCCAACAGGGAGGCAGACCCAGTACTTC CASSPTGRQTQYF
. TRBJ1-2 TRBV5-1 . TGCGCCAGCAGGGAGGCGTCGCCTTCTTTCTATGGCTACACCTTC CASREASPSFYGYTF
. TRBJ1-1 TRBV6-5 . TGTGCCAGCTATTGGGCAGCTAACACTGAAGCTTTCTTT CASYWAANTEAFF
. TRBJ2-1 TRBV28 TRBD2 TGTGCCAGCAGTTCGTGGGGGAGGACTAGCGGGGTCGGCTCCTACAATGAGCAGTTCTTC CASSSWGRTSGVGSYNEQFF
few TRBJ2-5 TRBV2 TRBD2 TGTGCCAGCAGTGAAACGGGACTAGTTCCAGAGACCCAGTACTTC CASSETGLVPETQYF